The text below deals with one T cell receptor beta chain. Its matching antigen is unknown. V gave up 3 bases and J gave up 2 bases; unmatched junction bases: 3. CDR1 and CDR2 from the germline V gene are DFQATT and SNEGSKA (reference sequence). The CDR3 runs to 14 residues. A second PCR of 7 to 11 cycles used a sample-barcoded 5' primer and a J-beta primer mix. Each CDR3 protein is one row after TCRdb ran MiXCR on the 5' RACE reads. The sample has around 2 million distinct CDR3 sequences, more than 35% seen once. The record originates from a study of blood T cells in healthy people across ages. Study-level results: Diversity estimated from one million T cells was considered an underestimate.

The chain carries TRBV20-1 and TRBJ2-7; the match to TRBD2 covers 11 bases. The sample was blood. The source of this sequence is a human donor in good health. The CDR3 nucleotides read TGCAGTGCTAGTGCACTAGCGGGAGCCTACGAGCAGTACTTC. Encoded protein: CSASALAGAYEQYF.